These T cell receptor beta chains were read from a single sample in a study of CD8+CD57+ T cells in acquired aplastic anemia. One entry per CDR3 protein, called by TCRdb with MiXCR from the reads. The repertoire includes hundreds of thousands of distinct CDR3 sequences, approximately 86% of them detected once, and less than 50% sits in the top ten. Sequenced: sorted CD4+, CD8+, or CD8+CD57+ T cells (not recorded which) from PBMCs. The receptors derive from a human donor with aplastic anemia. Each CDR3 is given with its conserved first and last residue.

V gene: TRBV11-2
J gene: TRBJ1-1
CDR3 protein: CASSLVVFGDREAFF

V gene: TRBV11-1
J gene: TRBJ2-7
CDR3 protein: CASSLARNYEQYF

V gene: TRBV7-9
J gene: TRBJ2-5
CDR3 protein: CASSRGTGAGEQYF

V gene: TRBV5-4
J gene: TRBJ2-1
CDR3 protein: CASSFTSGGRNEQFF

V gene: TRBV5-5
J gene: TRBJ2-7
CDR3 protein: CASSLDRAAYEQYF

V gene: TRBV7-3
J gene: TRBJ2-3
CDR3 protein: CASSFHRGAETHSF

V gene: TRBV9
J gene: TRBJ2-3
CDR3 protein: CASSVAGGRNTPHF

V gene: TRBV19
J gene: TRBJ2-3
CDR3 protein: CASSFTGGPYTQYF

V gene: TRBV7-9
J gene: TRBJ1-5
CDR3 protein: CASSLKGSNQPQHF

V gene: TRBV7-9
J gene: TRBJ2-2
CDR3 protein: CASGLLAGNTGLHFF

V gene: TRBV5-6
J gene: TRBJ2-5
CDR3 protein: CASSLERDGLVYGYTFGSGTQYF

V gene: TRBV9
J gene: TRBJ1-2
CDR3 protein: CASSVAGIGYTF

V gene: TRBV20-1
J gene: TRBJ1-5
CDR3 protein: CSASPRGWDQPQHF

V gene: TRBV12-3/TRBV12-4
J gene: TRBJ2-1
CDR3 protein: CASSARRREQFF

V gene: TRBV20-1
J gene: TRBJ2-7
CDR3 protein: CSALPGQSPYEQYF

V gene: TRBV7-2
J gene: TRBJ2-5
CDR3 protein: CASSFRGGETQHF

V gene: TRBV7-9
J gene: TRBJ1-5
CDR3 protein: CASSHKGSEPQHF

V gene: TRBV7-3
J gene: TRBJ2-3
CDR3 protein: CASSLTGSTDTQYYF

V gene: TRBV9
J gene: TRBJ2-2
CDR3 protein: CASGGSGDIQYFVFF

V gene: TRBV7-9
J gene: TRBJ2-3
CDR3 protein: CASSSSGAEEETQF

V gene: TRBV12-3/TRBV12-4
J gene: TRBJ1-2
CDR3 protein: CASRVGRSHGYTF

V gene: TRBV9
J gene: .
CDR3 protein: CASSVGGNNQYF

V gene: TRBV7-2
J gene: TRBJ1-4
CDR3 protein: CASSLASSADNGFF

V gene: TRBV2
J gene: TRBJ2-2
CDR3 protein: CASSDGGATGELFF

V gene: TRBV2
J gene: TRBJ2-7
CDR3 protein: CASSGLGLNYEQYF

V gene: TRBV11-3
J gene: TRBJ2-7
CDR3 protein: CASSLDLRGAYEQYF

V gene: TRBV15
J gene: TRBJ2-5
CDR3 protein: CATSTGGGHETQYF

V gene: TRBV7-2
J gene: TRBJ2-2
CDR3 protein: CASSPLAGAGELFF

V gene: TRBV11-3
J gene: .
CDR3 protein: CASSVDATGGSDTQYF

V gene: TRBV5-6
J gene: TRBJ2-5
CDR3 protein: CASSPAGETQYF

V gene: TRBV7-2
J gene: TRBJ1-5
CDR3 protein: CASRKDSNQPQHF

V gene: TRBV2
J gene: TRBJ2-7
CDR3 protein: CASSDVQEGYEQYF

V gene: TRBV6-1
J gene: TRBJ1-2
CDR3 protein: CASSIRGVRGGGYTF

V gene: TRBV15
J gene: TRBJ1-2
CDR3 protein: CATSRDIREGHTF

V gene: TRBV5-1
J gene: TRBJ1-2
CDR3 protein: CASSPHGTGNYGYTF

V gene: TRBV7-3
J gene: TRBJ2-1
CDR3 protein: CASSDGGVPEKLF

V gene: TRBV28
J gene: TRBJ2-1
CDR3 protein: CASSFGRVNEQFF

V gene: TRBV9
J gene: TRBJ1-2
CDR3 protein: CASSQGVGTGYTF

V gene: TRBV11-2
J gene: TRBJ2-1
CDR3 protein: CASSGAGASSNEQFF

V gene: TRBV7-4
J gene: TRBJ2-1
CDR3 protein: CASSLVLAGRGRDTQFF

V gene: TRBV24-1
J gene: TRBJ2-1
CDR3 protein: CATLAGVTGGQFF

V gene: TRBV7-6
J gene: TRBJ2-6
CDR3 protein: CASTLGRVPSGANLTF

V gene: TRBV7-9
J gene: TRBJ2-5
CDR3 protein: CATSFQRSGGSHEF

V gene: TRBV7-9
J gene: TRBJ2-3
CDR3 protein: CASSFAGSGGTQEF

V gene: TRBV7-2
J gene: TRBJ1-5
CDR3 protein: CASSLYGSNQPQHF

V gene: TRBV7-3
J gene: TRBJ2-3
CDR3 protein: CASCIAGNAVTQYF

V gene: TRBV25-1
J gene: TRBJ1-1
CDR3 protein: CASSVKLNTEAFF